This record covers a single T cell receptor (beta chain). No antigen is known for it. This sample stems from a study of T cell responses to AZD1222 COVID-19 vaccine. Whole-study findings and limits: Possibly, clonal diversity was underestimated; donors were largely white British and included more females. Repertoires were collected only later (after the peak T cell response had occurred).

The repertoire was sequenced with immunoSEQ multiplex PCR; TCRdb's copy has only in-frame clones and lacks some. The table includes about 80,000 clones, approximately 83% detected once. The TCR sequence derives from an adult who received the AZD1222 COVID-19 vaccine. Sequencing was performed on peripheral blood, taken 28 days after the second AZD1222 dose.

DNA of the CDR3: TGTGCCACCAGTGACGTCCGGGACAGGGACACCGGGGAGCTGTTTTTT. It specifies CATSDVRDRDTGELFF. This chain joins TRBV24-1 and TRBJ2-2; 9 bases fit TRBD1. The germline V gene encodes CDR1 KGHDR and CDR2 SFDVKD. CDR3 length equals 16 residues. J lost 3 bases, V lost 4 bases, and 5 bases had no gene match.